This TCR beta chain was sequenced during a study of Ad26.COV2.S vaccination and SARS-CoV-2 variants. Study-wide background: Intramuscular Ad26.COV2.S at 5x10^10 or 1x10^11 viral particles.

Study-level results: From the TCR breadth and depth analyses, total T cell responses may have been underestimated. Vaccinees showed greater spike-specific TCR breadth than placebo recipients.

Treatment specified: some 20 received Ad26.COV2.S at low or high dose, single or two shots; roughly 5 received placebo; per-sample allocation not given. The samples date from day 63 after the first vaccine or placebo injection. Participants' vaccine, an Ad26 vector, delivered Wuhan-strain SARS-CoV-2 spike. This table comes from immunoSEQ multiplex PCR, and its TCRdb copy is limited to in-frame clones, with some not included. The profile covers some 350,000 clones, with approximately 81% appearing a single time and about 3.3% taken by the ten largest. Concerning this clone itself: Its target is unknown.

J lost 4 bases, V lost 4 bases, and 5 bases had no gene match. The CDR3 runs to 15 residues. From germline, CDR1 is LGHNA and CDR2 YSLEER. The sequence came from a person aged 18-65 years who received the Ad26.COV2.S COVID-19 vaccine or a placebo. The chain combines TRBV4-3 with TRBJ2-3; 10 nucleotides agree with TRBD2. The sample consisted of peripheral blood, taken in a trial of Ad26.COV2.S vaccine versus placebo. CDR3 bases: TGCGCCAGCAGCCCGGGACTAGCGAAGGCAGATACGCAGTATTTT. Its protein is CASSPGLAKADTQYF.